This entry lists 15 T cell receptor beta chains sequenced from one sample in a study of blood T cells in healthy people across ages. Next came a second PCR, run for about 6 to 11 cycles, which used a sample-barcoded 5' primer along with a J-beta primer mix. TCRdb fed the 5' RACE reads into MiXCR, producing one record per CDR3 protein. The data contain about 1.5 million distinct CDR3 sequences, about 42% of them singletons. The sample comprised blood. All receptors come from a young woman in good health.

V gene TRBV5-1 combines with J gene TRBJ2-3; D is perhaps TRBD1 (6 bases). V dropped 9 bases and J dropped 4 bases, with 18 bases sitting between them. Germline-derived CDR1 and CDR2 are SGHRS and YFSETQ. This CDR3 contains 14 residues. The CDR3: CATHGGQIADTQYF. CDR3 sequence (DNA): TGCGCCACACACGGTGGACAGATAGCAGATACGCAGTATTTT. Variable domain in full (rest from reference TRBV5-1 and TRBJ2-3): KAGVTQTPRYLIKTRGQQVTLSCSPISGHRSVSWYQQTPGQGLQFLFEYFSETQRNKGNFPGRFSGRQFSNSRSEMNVSTLELGDSALYLCATHGGQIADTQYFGPGTRLTVL.

The rearrangement links TRBV6-5 to TRBJ1-1, with D possibly TRBD1 on 5 matching bases. Germline values: CDR1 MNHEY, CDR2 SVGAGI. V was shortened by 0 bases and J by 1 base, with 9 bases between the two germline ends. This CDR3 is built from 15 residues. In DNA form, the CDR3 reads TGTGCCAGCAGTTACTCGCCAGGGCAGAACACTGAAGCTTTCTTT. Translated: CASSYSPGQNTEAFF.

Here the CDR3 DNA reads TGTGCCAGCAGGGGACGGGACAGGGGGCACAAAAACATTCAGTACTTC. Translation: CASRGRDRGHKNIQYF. This chain links TRBV28 with TRBJ2-4; TRBD1 aligns across 12 bases. CDR3 length: 16 residues. V shed 6 bases and J 3 bases; nucleotides not matched to a gene: 6. Germline V CDR1 and CDR2: MDHEN, SYDVKM. The full variable domain, completed using reference TRBV28 and TRBJ2-4, is DVKVTQSSRYLVKRTGEKVFLECVQDMDHENMFWYRQDPGLGLRLIYFSYDVKMKEKGDIPEGYSVSREKKERFSLILESASTNQTSMYLCASRGRDRGHKNIQYFGAGTRLSVL.

This sequence joins TRBV11-2 and TRBJ2-5; D uncertain. The V end was cut by 11 bases, the J end by 4 bases, with 8 bases between. The germline CDR1 and CDR2 sequences are SGHAT and FQNNGV. This CDR3 contains 10 residues. For the CDR3, the DNA is TGTGCCGTGGGCCGAGAGACCCAGTACTTC. Translated: CAVGRETQYF.

The chain joins TRBV18 to TRBJ2-4; TRBD2 agrees at 11 bases. The assigned J gene may be wrong: the sequence end matches TRBJ2-7 better. Germline V lookup: CDR1 KGHSH, CDR2 LQKENI. This CDR3 spans 17 amino acids. CDR3 amino acids: CASSPLPIAGGRYEQYF. CDR3 nucleotide sequence: TGTGCCAGCTCACCACTTCCGATAGCGGGAGGGCGTTACGAGCAGTACTTC.

V gene TRBV9 combines with J gene TRBJ2-7, with 7 bases that match TRBD2. J was trimmed by 3 bases and V by 0 bases; bases with no gene match: 15. This CDR3 contains 18 residues. CDR1 is SGDLS, CDR2 YYNGEE, per germline. For the CDR3, the DNA is TGTGCCAGCAGCGTAGAAGTGGAAGGGGCGGGAGTCAACTACGAGCAGTACTTC. This gives the protein CASSVEVEGAGVNYEQYF.

The V gene is TRBV24-1, the J gene TRBJ2-1, with 8 bases lining up with TRBD2. The CDR3 runs 16 residues. CDR1 and CDR2 (germline): KGHDR, SFDVKD. The trim removed 4 bases at V and 2 bases at J, leaving 6 bases unmatched. CDR3 residues: CATSDPKREPYNEQFF. The CDR3 coding sequence is TGTGCCACCAGTGACCCGAAGCGGGAGCCCTACAATGAGCAGTTCTTC.

V is TRBV12-3 or TRBV12-4 and J is TRBJ2-7; D possibly corresponds to TRBD2 (5 bases). The V end lost 6 bases, the J end lost 2 bases, and 14 bases lay between the germline ends. The CDR3 has 14 residues. Here the CDR3 DNA reads TGTGCCAGCAGCCCCCGGGGTCTAACCTACGAGCAGTACTTC. Translating gives CASSPRGLTYEQYF.

The rearrangement joins TRBV28 to TRBJ2-7; TRBD2 agrees at 13 bases. This CDR3 is 16 amino acids long. The germline V gene has CDR1 MDHEN and CDR2 SYDVKM. Trimming cost V 3 bases and J 0 bases; bases outside gene matches: 2. CDR3 amino acids: CASSFRLAGGSYEQYF. The CDR3 bases are TGTGCCAGCAGTTTCCGACTAGCGGGAGGCTCCTACGAGCAGTACTTC. Combining the CDR3 with reference TRBV28 and TRBJ2-7 gives the whole variable domain DVKVTQSSRYLVKRTGEKVFLECVQDMDHENMFWYRQDPGLGLRLIYFSYDVKMKEKGDIPEGYSVSREKKERFSLILESASTNQTSMYLCASSFRLAGGSYEQYFGPGTRLTVT.

This sequence joins TRBV6-5 and TRBJ2-1, with TRBD2 as a possible D gene (5 bases). The length of the CDR3 is 17 residues. CDR1 and CDR2 from the germline V gene are MNHEY and SVGAGI. Deletions cut 2 bases from V and 1 base from J, with 15 bases between. The CDR3, as DNA: TGTGCCAGCAGTTACGAGGGTCTAGCAGGATCCTACAATGAGCAGTTCTTC. This gives the protein CASSYEGLAGSYNEQFF.

This chain connects TRBV28 to TRBJ2-5; a weak D match, TRBD2 (5 bases). This CDR3 is 15 amino acids long. Trimming cost V 7 bases and J 11 bases, with 26 bases left between them. Germline assignment: CDR1 MDHEN and CDR2 SYDVKM. For the CDR3, the DNA is TGTGCCAGCATCCCAGCCGACTACTCCTACAATGAGCAGTACTTC. This sequence encodes CASIPADYSYNEQYF.

This chain uses TRBV7-2 with TRBJ1-1; D unclear. CDR1 and CDR2 (germline): SGHTA, FQGNSA. The V end lost 0 bases, the J end lost 7 bases, and 9 bases lay between the germline ends. CDR3 length equals 13 residues. This CDR3 reads CASSLAQRVEAFF. CDR3 coding DNA: TGTGCCAGCAGCTTAGCGCAGAGGGTTGAAGCTTTCTTT.

This chain connects TRBV25-1 to TRBJ1-4, with 7 bases matching TRBD1. The ends lost 7 bases at V and 5 bases at J; junction bases unmatched: 13. The CDR3 totals 16 residues. Looked up from germline, CDR1 is MGHDK and CDR2 is SYGVNS. The CDR3 spells CASTPKGAGGNEKLFF. Here the CDR3 DNA reads TGTGCCAGCACCCCAAAGGGGGCAGGTGGAAATGAAAAACTGTTTTTT.

This clonotype appeared a few times. This chain connects TRBV7-8 to TRBJ2-5, with no clear D. Trimming removed 7 bases from V and 1 base from J, with 10 bases in between. The CDR3 spans 13 residues. The V gene's germline CDR1 is SGHVS and CDR2 FQNEAQ. The CDR3 coding sequence is TGTGCCAGCAACCGTCCTTCCCAAGAGACCCAGTACTTC. This sequence encodes CASNRPSQETQYF.

The chain joins TRBV28 to TRBJ1-2; tentative D call: TRBD1 (6 bases). The CDR3 is 14 residues long. CDR1 MDHEN and CDR2 SYDVKM come from the germline V gene. Trimming stripped 6 bases from V and 4 bases from J, with 15 bases between. CDR3 amino acids: CASRKTEGGYGYTF. CDR3 coding DNA: TGTGCCAGCAGGAAAACAGAGGGGGGCTATGGCTACACCTTC.